This T cell receptor (beta chain) was captured by sequencing in a study of CD8 T cells in Susac syndrome. About 0.5 to 1 ug RNA was reverse transcribed with random hexamers. One entry per CDR3 protein, called by TCRdb with MiXCR from the immunoSEQ multiplex PCR reads. This repertoire shows around 270,000 distinct CDR3 sequences, 85% found once; its top ten account for around 0.22%. The receptor was isolated from a human donor with multiple sclerosis. The sequenced sample was CD8+ T cells from PBMCs.

The chain's CDR3 is CASSFSIAGTGYNEQFF. CDR3 bases: TGTGCCAGCAGTTTTTCAATAGCGGGGACTGGTTACAATGAGCAGTTCTTC. The V and J genes are TRBV28 and TRBJ2-1; the match to TRBD2 covers 8 bases. The CDR3 has 17 amino acids. After removal of 3 bases from V and 4 bases from J, the junction contained 11 bases not matched to a gene. CDR1 is MDHEN, CDR2 SYDVKM, per germline.